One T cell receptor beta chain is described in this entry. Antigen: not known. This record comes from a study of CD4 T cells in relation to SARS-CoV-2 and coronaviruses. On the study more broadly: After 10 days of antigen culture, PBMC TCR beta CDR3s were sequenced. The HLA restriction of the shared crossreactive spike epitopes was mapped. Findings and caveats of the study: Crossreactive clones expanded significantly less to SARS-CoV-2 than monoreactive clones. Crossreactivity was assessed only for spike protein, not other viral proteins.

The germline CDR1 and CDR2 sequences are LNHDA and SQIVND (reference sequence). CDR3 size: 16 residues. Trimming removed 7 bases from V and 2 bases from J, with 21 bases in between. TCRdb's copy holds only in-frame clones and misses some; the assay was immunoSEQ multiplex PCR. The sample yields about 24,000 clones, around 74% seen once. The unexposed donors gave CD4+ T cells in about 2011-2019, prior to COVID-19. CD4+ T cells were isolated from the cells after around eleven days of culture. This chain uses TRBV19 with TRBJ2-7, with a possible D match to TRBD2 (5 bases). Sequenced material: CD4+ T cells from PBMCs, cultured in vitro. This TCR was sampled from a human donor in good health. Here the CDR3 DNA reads TGTGCCAGTACCGAGGGTGCAGGTGGCGTGGCCTACGAGCAGTACTTC. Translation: CASTEGAGGVAYEQYF.